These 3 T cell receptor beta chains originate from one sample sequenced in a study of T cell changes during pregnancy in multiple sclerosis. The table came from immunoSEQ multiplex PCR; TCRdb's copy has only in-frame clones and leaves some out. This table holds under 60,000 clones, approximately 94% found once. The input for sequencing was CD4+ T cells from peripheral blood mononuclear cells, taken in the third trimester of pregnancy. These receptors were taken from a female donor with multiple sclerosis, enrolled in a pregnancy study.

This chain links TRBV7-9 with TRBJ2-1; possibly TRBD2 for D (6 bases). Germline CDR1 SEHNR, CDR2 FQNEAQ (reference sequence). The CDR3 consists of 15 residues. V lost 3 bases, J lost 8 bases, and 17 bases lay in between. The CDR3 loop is CASSFGGWLRDEQFF. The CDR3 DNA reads TGTGCCAGCAGCTTTGGGGGGTGGTTGCGGGATGAGCAGTTCTTC. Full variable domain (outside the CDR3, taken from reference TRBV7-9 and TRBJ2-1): DTGVSQNPRHKITKRGQNVTFRCDPISEHNRLYWYRQTLGQGPEFLTYFQNEAQLEKSRLLSDRFSAERPKGSFSTLEIQRTEQGDSAMYLCASSFGGWLRDEQFFGPGTRLTVL.

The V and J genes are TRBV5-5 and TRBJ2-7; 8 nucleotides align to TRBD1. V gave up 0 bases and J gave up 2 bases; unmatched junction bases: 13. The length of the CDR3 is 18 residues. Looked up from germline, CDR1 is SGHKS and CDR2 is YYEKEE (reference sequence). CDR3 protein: CASSLGGGTGTLAYEQYF. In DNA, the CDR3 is TGTGCCAGCAGCTTGGGAGGGGGGACAGGAACTTTGGCCTACGAGCAGTACTTC.

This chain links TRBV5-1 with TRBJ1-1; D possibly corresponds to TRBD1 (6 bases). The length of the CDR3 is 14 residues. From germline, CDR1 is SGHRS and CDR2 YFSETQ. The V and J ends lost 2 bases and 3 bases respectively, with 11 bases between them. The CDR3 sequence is CASSFSGVDTEAFF. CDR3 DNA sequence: TGCGCCAGCAGCTTTTCAGGGGTAGACACTGAAGCTTTCTTT.